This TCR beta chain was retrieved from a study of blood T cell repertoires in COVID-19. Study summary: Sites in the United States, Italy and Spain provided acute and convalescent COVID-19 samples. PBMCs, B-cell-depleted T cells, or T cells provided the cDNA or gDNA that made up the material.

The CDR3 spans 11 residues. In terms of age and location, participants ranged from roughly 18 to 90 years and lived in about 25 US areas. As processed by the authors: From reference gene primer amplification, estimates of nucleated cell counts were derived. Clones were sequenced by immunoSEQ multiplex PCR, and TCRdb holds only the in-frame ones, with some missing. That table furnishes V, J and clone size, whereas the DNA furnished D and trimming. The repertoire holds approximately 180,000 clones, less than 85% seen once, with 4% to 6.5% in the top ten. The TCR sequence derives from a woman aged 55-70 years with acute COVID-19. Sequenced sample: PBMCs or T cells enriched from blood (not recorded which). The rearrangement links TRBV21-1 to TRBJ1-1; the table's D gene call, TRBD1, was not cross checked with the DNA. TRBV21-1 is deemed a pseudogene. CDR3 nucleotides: TGTGCCAGCAACAGGGAGACTGAAGCTTTCTTT. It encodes CASNRETEAFF.